Each of the 19 T cell receptor beta chains below was sequenced from the same sample in a study of breast tumors, draining lymph nodes, adjacent tissues. The lymph nodes were axillary draining lymph nodes from breast cancer patients. Using its own MiXCR run on the multiplex PCR reads, TCRdb lists one record per CDR3 protein. The profile covers approximately 130,000 distinct CDR3 sequences, with about 20% appearing a single time and about 2% taken by the ten largest. Material for sequencing was axillary lymph node tissue. These receptors all stem from a female donor with breast cancer. Some clones in this sample may be carry-over from other donors' samples.

In its sample, this clonotype was seen many times. The genes are TRBV7-9 and TRBJ2-7, with D hard to call. This CDR3 comprises 15 residues. Per germline, CDR1 SEHNR and CDR2 FQNEAQ (reference sequence). With 1 base removed from V and 0 bases from J, the gap between germline ends came to 10 bases. CDR3 amino acids: CASSLDPQTSYEQYF. The DNA of the CDR3 is TGTGCCAGCAGCTTAGATCCTCAGACCTCCTACGAGCAGTACTTC.

This clonotype has ten or more counts. This chain connects TRBV11-2 to TRBJ1-5; D is unclear. CDR3 size: 12 residues. The germline gives CDR1 SGHAT, CDR2 FQNNGV. Trimming took 1 base from V and 8 from J, leaving 6 bases between them. CDR3 amino acids: CASSLGVEPQHF. As DNA, the CDR3 is TGTGCCAGCAGCTTAGGTGTGGAGCCCCAGCATTTT.

At least ten counts were recorded for this clonotype. This sequence joins TRBV4-1 and TRBJ2-7, with D hard to call. CDR1 and CDR2 (germline): MGHRA, YSYEKL. The CDR3 runs 15 residues. Trimming pared 3 bases from V and 2 bases from J, leaving 14 bases between. The CDR3 loop is CASSQTFDGTYEQYF. The DNA of the CDR3 is TGCGCCAGCAGCCAGACCTTCGACGGAACCTACGAGCAGTACTTC.

At least ten counts were recorded for this clonotype. V and J are TRBV20-1 and TRBJ2-7; D ambiguous. V was pared by 0 bases and J by 3 bases, with 12 bases between. The length of the CDR3 is 14 residues. Germline V lookup: CDR1 DFQATT, CDR2 SNEGSKA (reference sequence). CDR3 in amino acids: CSARDPDGVYEQYF. CDR3 nucleotide sequence: TGCAGTGCTAGAGACCCGGACGGAGTCTACGAGCAGTACTTC.

This clonotype was detected ten times or more. The chain has TRBV9 and TRBJ2-3, with D uncertain. The CDR3 has 14 residues. V lost 2 bases to trimming and J lost 3 bases, with 10 bases between them. Germline CDR1 is SGDLS and CDR2 is YYNGEE. CDR3 in amino acids: CASSVETQTDTQYF. In nucleotides, the CDR3 is TGTGCCAGCAGCGTCGAGACTCAAACAGATACGCAGTATTTT.

This clonotype was recorded at least ten times. V usage is TRBV19 and J usage is TRBJ2-7; 8 bases are a match to TRBD1. The CDR3 sequence is 14 residues long. J was trimmed by 7 bases and V by 5 bases; bases with no gene match: 10. Germline V gives CDR1 LNHDA, CDR2 SQIVND (reference sequence). The CDR3 coding sequence is TGTGCCAGTAGTCCCAATGACCGACAGGGGGAGCAGTACTTC. Its translation is CASSPNDRQGEQYF.

This clonotype turned up a few times. The chain has TRBV30 and TRBJ2-1; the D gene is possibly TRBD2 (7 bases). V lost 4 bases, J lost 7 bases, and 23 bases lay in between. The CDR3 covers 16 residues. CDR1 and CDR2 (germline): GTSNPN, SVGIG (reference sequence). CDR3 DNA sequence: TGTGCCTGGATTCCCTTTCGACGAGGGGGGGTAAATGAGCAGTTCTTC. The encoded protein is CAWIPFRRGGVNEQFF.

In regard to this clonotype: A much bigger clone sits one base away, suggesting this may be a read error. The chain joins TRBV5-1 to TRBJ2-2, with TRBD1 as a possible D gene (6 bases). The CDR3 sequence is 16 residues long. CDR1 and CDR2 (germline): SGHRS, YFSETQ. The CDR3 sequence is CASSRGSRTHTGELLF. CDR3 nucleotide sequence: TGCGCCAGCAGTAGGGGGTCGCGGACCCACACCGGGGAGCTGCTTTTT.

This clonotype showed up many times. The V and J genes are TRBV11-2 and TRBJ2-7, with TRBD2 matching over 8 bases. J lost 3 bases, V lost 1 base, and 2 bases had no gene match. Per germline, CDR1 SGHAT and CDR2 FQNNGV. The length of the CDR3 is 14 residues. The CDR3 bases are TGTGCCAGCAGCTTAGCGGGGGGGGACTACGAGCAGTACTTC. Amino acids: CASSLAGGDYEQYF.

The table lists this clonotype with many counts. The rearrangement uses TRBV7-6 and TRBJ2-7; D is uncertain. V lost 4 bases and J lost 5, with 12 bases in between. The CDR3 extends over 13 amino acids. Germline V gives CDR1 SGHVS, CDR2 FNYEAQ. CDR3 DNA sequence: TGTGCCAGCAGCTCCGATCCTTGGGACGAGCAGTACTTC. Translation: CASSSDPWDEQYF. The complete variable domain, with remaining parts taken from reference TRBV7-6 and TRBJ2-7, reads GAGVSQSPRYKVTKRGQDVALRCDPISGHVSLYWYRQALGQGPEFLTYFNYEAQQDKSGLPNDRFSAERPEGSISTLTIQRTEQRDSAMYRCASSSDPWDEQYFGPGTRLTVT.

This clonotype showed up many times. The chain recombines TRBV7-9 with TRBJ1-4; D might be TRBD1 (6 bases). CDR1 and CDR2 from the germline V gene are SEHNR and FQNEAQ (reference sequence). The V end was cut by 5 bases, the J end by 3 bases, with 13 bases between. The CDR3 contains 15 residues. CDR3: CASSPHGGPNEKLFF. In DNA form, the CDR3 reads TGTGCCAGCAGCCCCCACGGGGGGCCTAATGAAAAACTGTTTTTT.

A word on this clonotype: The CDR3 ends on some other residue instead of the conserved phenylalanine or tryptophan, so this is likely a read error. This rearrangement joins TRBV18 to TRBJ2-6; D gene ambiguous. Deletions cut 3 bases from V and 2 bases from J, with 8 bases between. CDR1 is KGHSH and CDR2 is LQKENI in the germline V gene. This CDR3 region has 15 residues. The chain's CDR3 is CASSPRATGANVLTL. The CDR3 nucleotides read TGTGCCAGCTCACCGAGAGCTACTGGGGCCAACGTCCTGACTCTC.

Notes on this clonotype: A much larger clone is a single base away; this may be a read error. This chain connects TRBV7-2 to TRBJ2-1, with 7 bases that match TRBD2. From germline, CDR1 is SGHTA and CDR2 FQGNSA. V dropped 1 base and J dropped 8; count of bases not matched to a gene: 8. This CDR3 comprises 15 residues. The CDR3, as DNA: TGTGCCAGCAGCTTAGTCGCGGGAGTGTACTATGAGCAGTTCTTC. Translation: CASSLVAGVYYEQFF.

This clonotype has at least ten counts. The rearrangement links TRBV11-2 to TRBJ2-1; 16 bases align to TRBD2. Germline CDR1 and CDR2: SGHAT and FQNNGV. CDR3 length: 18 amino acids. V was clipped by 4 bases and J by 5 bases; unmatched bases: 8. CDR3 region: CASSSLPGLAGGDNEQFF. The CDR3 nucleotides are TGTGCCAGCAGCTCCCTGCCGGGACTAGCGGGAGGGGACAATGAGCAGTTCTTC. Together with reference TRBV11-2 and TRBJ2-1, the CDR3 gives the full variable domain: EAGVAQSPRYKIIEKRQSVAFWCNPISGHATLYWYQQILGQGPKLLIQFQNNGVVDDSQLPKDRFSAERLKGVDSTLKIQPAKLEDSAVYLCASSSLPGLAGGDNEQFFGPGTRLTVL.

Regarding this clonotype: A read error is possible here, since a much larger clone lies one base away. V and J are TRBV25-1 and TRBJ1-3, with D unresolved. Germline V gene data show CDR1 as MGHDK and CDR2 as SYGVNS. The CDR3 sequence is 15 residues long. The CDR3 loop reads CASGEVGFFRNTIYF. The CDR3 DNA follows: TGTGCCAGCGGTGAAGTGGGATTTTTCAGAAACACCATATATTTT.

This clonotype was observed at least ten times. The V call is TRBV10-3, the J call TRBJ2-7; 7 positions match TRBD2. The CDR3 runs 16 residues. Germline loops: CDR1 ENHRY, CDR2 SYGVKD. V gave up 2 bases and J gave up 7 bases; unmatched junction bases: 14. CDR3 amino acids: CAISETRGRARNEQYF. For the CDR3, the DNA is TGTGCCATCAGTGAGACTCGGGGGAGGGCCCGGAATGAGCAGTACTTC.

A remark on this clonotype: It may be a read error: a sequence one base away is much more abundant. This sequence joins TRBV19 and TRBJ2-1; TRBD2 matches at 11 bases. The CDR3 contains 14 residues. Germline loops: CDR1 LNHDA, CDR2 SQIVND (reference sequence). The CDR3 is CDSKTSGTSSEQFF. CDR3 in DNA: TGTGACAGCAAGACTAGCGGGACAAGCAGCGAGCAGTTCTTC. The whole variable domain, remainder taken from reference TRBV19 and TRBJ2-1, is DGGITQSPKYLFRKEGQNVTLSCEQNLNHDAMYWYRQDPGQGLRLIYYSQIVNDFQKGDIAEGYSVSREKKESFPLTVTSAQKNPTAFYLCDSKTSGTSSEQFFGPGTRLTVL.

This clonotype has just one count. One base away lies a much larger clone, so this may be a sequencing read error. The chain has TRBV9 and TRBJ2-1; 8 bases line up with TRBD2. The CDR3 has 15 amino acids. Germline values: CDR1 SGDLS, CDR2 YYNGEE. CDR3 sequence reads: CAGSQSGSSYNEQFF. The CDR3 DNA follows: TGTGCCGGCAGCCAAAGCGGGAGCTCCTACAATGAGCAGTTCTTC.

The chain joins TRBV30 to TRBJ2-3, with 9 positions matching TRBD2. Trimming removed 8 bases from V and 5 bases from J; junction bases left unmatched: 8. From germline, CDR1 is GTSNPN and CDR2 SVGIG (reference sequence). This CDR3 contains 13 residues. In DNA form, the CDR3 reads TGTGCCCAGGCGCGGGAGGGCCTAGATACGCAGTATTTT. This gives the protein CAQAREGLDTQYF.